This T cell receptor beta chain derives from a study of cytomegalovirus exposure and HLA in healthy donors. Study information: Earlier sequencing of about 200 million T cells yielded 90 million to 140 million unique TCR beta sequences. The study's findings and limits: The study flagged around 160 TCR beta chains as cytomegalovirus-associated.

The table lists this clone with a few counts. Its specificity is not known. J gave up 2 bases and V 1 base, and 6 bases lay outside the gene matches. The CDR3 loop spans 17 amino acids. The germline gives CDR1 MGHRA, CDR2 YSYEKL. The PCR employed 60 Vbeta primers together with 13 Jbeta primers. The data were produced by immunoSEQ multiplex PCR, yet TCRdb's version contains in-frame clones alone and is incomplete. The data show 150,000 to 200,000 clones, about three quarters seen once. The sample was PBMCs. This sequence joins TRBV4-1 and TRBJ2-3; 10 bases line up with TRBD2. The clonotype comes from a girl aged 5-17 years in good health and CMV-seronegative. In DNA, the CDR3 is TGCGCCAGCAGCCAAGGAGGGACTAGCGTACTCACAGATACGCAGTATTTT. As protein: CASSQGGTSVLTDTQYF.